This paragraph reports one TCR beta chain. This CDR3 has 14 residues. Looked up from germline, CDR1 is SGHTA and CDR2 is FQGNSA. The V gene lost 5 bases and the J gene lost 4 bases, with 13 bases spanning the gap. The data are from a study of blood T cell repertoires in COVID-19. Across the whole study: Specimens from acute and convalescent COVID-19 originated in the United States, Italy and Spain.

Enrollment of patients from Seattle took place during active infection, with longitudinal follow-up. As processed by the authors: Estimation of nucleated cell counts was performed using reference gene primer amplification. The repertoire was sequenced with immunoSEQ multiplex PCR; TCRdb's copy has only in-frame clones and lacks some. Clone size and V and J calls were adopted from that table, with D and trimming inferred from the DNA. The top ten hold 1.4% to 1.5% of the sample, which has about 300,000 clones, approximately 84% seen once. The TCR was taken from a human donor with COVID-19, enrolled during active disease. The donor label of this sample is uncertain. Sample: peripheral blood. The rearrangement links TRBV7-2 to TRBJ2-3, with D possibly TRBD2 on 5 matching bases. The DNA of the CDR3 is TGTGCCAGCAGCGCAGGACTGCAGTCAGATACGCAGTATTTT. Amino acid sequence: CASSAGLQSDTQYF.